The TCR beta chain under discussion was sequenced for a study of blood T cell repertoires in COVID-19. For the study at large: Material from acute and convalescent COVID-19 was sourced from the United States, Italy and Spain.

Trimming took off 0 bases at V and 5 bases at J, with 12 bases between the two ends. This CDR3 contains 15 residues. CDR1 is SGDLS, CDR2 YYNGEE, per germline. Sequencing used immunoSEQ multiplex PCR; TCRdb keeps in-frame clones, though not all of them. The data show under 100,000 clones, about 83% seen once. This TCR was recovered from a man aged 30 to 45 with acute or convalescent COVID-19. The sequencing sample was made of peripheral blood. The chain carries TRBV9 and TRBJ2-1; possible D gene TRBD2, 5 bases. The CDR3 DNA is TGTGCCAGCAGCGTAGTACCCGCGGGTAACAATGAGCAGTTCTTC. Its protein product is CASSVVPAGNNEQFF.